This TCR beta chain was sequenced in a study of molecular identifiers for immune sequencing clone quantification. Whole-study results and caveats: Barcodes shared by identical TCR molecules could lead to underestimated sizes of highly expanded clones.

Sorting captured naive CD8 T cells as CD8+CD4-CCR7+CD45RA+. Between the trimmed V and J ends, which lost 1 base and 6 bases, there was a span of 11 bases. The germline CDR1 and CDR2 sequences are SGHDT and YYEEEE. The CDR3 loop spans 13 amino acids. This clonotype showed up just once. Its antigen is not known. TCRdb processed the PCR reads anew with MiXCR; each CDR3 protein has one entry. There are 97,000 or so distinct CDR3 sequences in the sample; about 35% occur only once, and about a tenth lies in the top ten. This chain uses TRBV5-6 with TRBJ2-7; the D gene is possibly TRBD2 (6 bases). The sequence came from a human donor in good health. Some libraries in this study had Jurkat cell RNA spiked in. The sample comprised naive CD8+ T cells from blood, with Jurkat cell RNA spiked in. This sample's subset: FACS-sorted CD8+CD4-CCR7+CD45RA+ naive T cells. The CDR3 sequence is CASSLSLAREQYF. Written as DNA, the CDR3 is TGTGCCAGCAGCTTGAGCCTAGCGCGCGAGCAGTACTTC.